This T cell receptor (beta chain) appears in the sequencing data of a study of T cell responses to AZD1222 COVID-19 vaccine. General observations from the study: Nearly half of spike-specific TCRs reportedly go after variant regions that carry no mutations. All repertoire sampling was performed exclusively after the peak T cell response.

On this clone itself: The target antigen is unknown.

V was shortened by 0 bases and J by 5 bases, with 12 bases between the two germline ends. Germline values: CDR1 GTSNPN, CDR2 SVGIG (reference sequence). CDR3 length: 14 amino acids. Method: immunoSEQ multiplex PCR; TCRdb's copy keeps in-frame clones and lacks some. The sample holds about 94,000 clones, about 85% seen once. Source: peripheral blood, taken 28 days after the second AZD1222 dose. The chain combines TRBV30 with TRBJ2-3; D is uncertain. The receptor comes from an adult who received the AZD1222 COVID-19 vaccine. The CDR3 nucleotides read TGTGCCTGGAGTGTTTGGGGAACGGGAGATACGCAGTATTTT. Translating gives CAWSVWGTGDTQYF. The full variable domain, in which reference TRBV30 and TRBJ2-3 provide the parts outside the CDR3, is SQTIHQWPATLVQPVGSPLSLECTVEGTSNPNLYWYRQAAGRGLQLLFYSVGIGQISSEVPQNLSASRPQDRQFILSSKKLLLSDSGFYLCAWSVWGTGDTQYFGPGTRLTVL.